This TCR beta chain comes out of a study of cytomegalovirus exposure and HLA in healthy donors. Looking at the study overall: An earlier analysis identified under 130 million unique TCR beta sequences in 150 million to 200 million T cells. General study findings and limits: Published work reported that the classifier diagnosed cytomegalovirus status with high specificity and sensitivity. TCR beta chains numbering more than 150 were designated cytomegalovirus-associated. Exclusion applied to some V segments, including TRBV6-2 and TRBV6-3, as they were indistinguishable.

Germline-derived CDR1 and CDR2 are MNHEY and SMNVEV (reference sequence). This CDR3 contains 15 residues. J was trimmed by 9 bases and V by 6 bases; bases with no gene match: 10. For this clone: Its target is not known.

The PCR employed 60 Vbeta primers together with 13 Jbeta primers. The assay was immunoSEQ multiplex PCR, and TCRdb's table has in-frame clones only and misses some. The table shows around 180,000 clones, with about 90% occurring only once. The source material was PBMCs. The source is a girl in the first two years of life in good health and CMV-seronegative. V gene TRBV27 combines with J gene TRBJ1-6; 8 bases align to TRBD1. CDR3 coding DNA: TGTGCCAGCAGAGACCTCGGAACAGGGGGTTCACCCCTCCACTTT. It is translated as CASRDLGTGGSPLHF.